Below, 5 T cell receptor beta chains from the same sample are listed, as sequenced in a study of OX40 agonist ivuxolimab in advanced cancers. TCRdb's table, derived via immunoSEQ multiplex PCR, lists solely in-frame clones and lacks some. The sample lists more than 80,000 clones, approximately 90% seen once, with around 2% in the top ten. This specimen consisted of CD4+ or CD8+ T cells sorted from blood, obtained in a trial of the OX40 agonist ivuxolimab. Receptors were obtained from an adult with an advanced solid tumor such as melanoma, head and neck, liver or kidney cancer.

This chain links TRBV9 with TRBJ2-1, with 10 bases matching TRBD2. V lost 0 bases to trimming and J lost 0 bases; unmatched junction nucleotides: 15. CDR1 is SGDLS, CDR2 YYNGEE, per germline. The CDR3 has 21 amino acids. The CDR3 nucleotides read TGTGCCAGCAGCGTAGAGGGGTCGACTAGCGGGTACCTTAGCTCCTACAATGAGCAGTTCTTC. As protein: CASSVEGSTSGYLSSYNEQFF.

This clone occurred a few times. The V call is TRBV5-6, the J call TRBJ1-2; D is ambiguous. Trimming removed 0 bases from V and 2 bases from J, with 11 bases in between. The CDR3 loop spans 15 amino acids. Germline V lookup: CDR1 SGHDT, CDR2 YYEEEE. The CDR3 loop reads CASSLDSPTNYGYTF. CDR3 in DNA: TGTGCCAGCAGCTTGGACTCCCCTACCAACTATGGCTACACCTTC.

This sequence joins TRBV18 and TRBJ1-4, with D possibly matching TRBD1 (6 bases). Germline CDR1 reads KGHSH; CDR2 reads LQKENI. CDR3 size: 13 residues. The V end lost 3 bases, the J end lost 7 bases, and 9 bases lay between the germline ends. The CDR3 is CASSPGHGEKLFF. DNA for the CDR3: TGTGCCAGCTCACCGGGACATGGTGAAAAACTGTTTTTT.

The chain joins TRBV2 to TRBJ2-5; D is undetermined. The CDR3 totals 14 residues. CDR1 is SNHLY, CDR2 FYNNEI, per germline. Trimming removed 4 bases at V and 1 base at J, with 10 bases between. The CDR3 sequence is CASSVWVGQETQYF. CDR3 in DNA: TGTGCCAGCAGTGTGTGGGTCGGCCAAGAGACCCAGTACTTC.

On this clone: Within the sample, other DNA sequences also encode this same CDR3. The J gene is TRBJ2-5, the V gene TRBV11-2, with D possibly being TRBD1 (6 bases). The CDR3 has 15 amino acids. Germline V gene data show CDR1 as SGHAT and CDR2 as FQNNGV. V gave up 3 bases and J gave up 1 base, with 12 bases separating them. The CDR3 nucleotides read TGTGCCAGCAGCTTCTCCGGGACACCCCAAGAGACCCAGTACTTC. Its protein product is CASSFSGTPQETQYF. Complete variable domain (other parts from reference TRBV11-2 and TRBJ2-5): EAGVAQSPRYKIIEKRQSVAFWCNPISGHATLYWYQQILGQGPKLLIQFQNNGVVDDSQLPKDRFSAERLKGVDSTLKIQPAKLEDSAVYLCASSFSGTPQETQYFGPGTRLLVL.